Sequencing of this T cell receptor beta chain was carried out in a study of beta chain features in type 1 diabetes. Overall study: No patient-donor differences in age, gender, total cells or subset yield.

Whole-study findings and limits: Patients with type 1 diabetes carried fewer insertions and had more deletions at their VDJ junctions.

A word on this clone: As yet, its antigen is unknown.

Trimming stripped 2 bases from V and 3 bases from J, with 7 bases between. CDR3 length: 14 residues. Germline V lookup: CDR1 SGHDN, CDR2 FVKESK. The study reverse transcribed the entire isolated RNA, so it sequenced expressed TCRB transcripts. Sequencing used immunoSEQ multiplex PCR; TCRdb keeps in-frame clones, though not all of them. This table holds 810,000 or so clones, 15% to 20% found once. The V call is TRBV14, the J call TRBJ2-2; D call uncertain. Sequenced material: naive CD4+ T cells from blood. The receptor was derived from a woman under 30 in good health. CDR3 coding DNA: TGTGCCAGCAGCCAACAGGTGTACACCGGGGAGCTGTTTTTT. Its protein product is CASSQQVYTGELFF.